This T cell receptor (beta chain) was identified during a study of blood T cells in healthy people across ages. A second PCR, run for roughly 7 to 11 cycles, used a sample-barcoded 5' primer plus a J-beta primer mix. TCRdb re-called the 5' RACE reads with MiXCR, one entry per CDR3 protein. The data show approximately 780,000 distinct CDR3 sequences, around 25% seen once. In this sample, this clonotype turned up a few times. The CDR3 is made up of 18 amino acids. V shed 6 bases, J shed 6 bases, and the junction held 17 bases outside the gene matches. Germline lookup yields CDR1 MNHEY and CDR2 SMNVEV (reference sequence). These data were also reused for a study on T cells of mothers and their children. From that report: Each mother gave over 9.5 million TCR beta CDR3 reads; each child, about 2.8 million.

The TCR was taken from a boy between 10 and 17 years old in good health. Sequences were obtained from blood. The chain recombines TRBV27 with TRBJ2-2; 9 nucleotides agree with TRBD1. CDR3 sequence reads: CASSFWIPGQGGSGELFF. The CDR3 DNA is TGTGCCAGCAGCTTTTGGATACCGGGACAGGGTGGATCCGGGGAGCTGTTTTTT.